Below, one TCR beta chain is given with its context. The data were obtained in a study of T cells in Graves' hyperthyroidism and ophthalmopathy. CDR1 is SGHTA, CDR2 FQGNSA, per germline. With 4 bases removed from V and 10 bases from J, the gap between germline ends came to 8 bases. CDR3 length equals 12 residues. Researchers amplified the TCR beta CDR3 regions from RNA transcripts. The HTBI primer set was used in a first-round RT-PCR of the TCR CDR3. Each CDR3 protein gets one entry after TCRdb re-called the multiplex PCR reads with MiXCR. The sample gives hundreds of thousands of distinct CDR3 sequences, over 10% of which show up once; roughly 8.3% is in the top ten.

Sample: blood. The chain carries TRBV7-2 and TRBJ1-6; D gene ambiguous. The receptor comes from a woman between 18 and 29 years old with Graves' hyperthyroidism. CDR3 bases: TGTGCCAGCAGCTCAGTGAACTCACCCCTCCACTTT. As protein: CASSSVNSPLHF.